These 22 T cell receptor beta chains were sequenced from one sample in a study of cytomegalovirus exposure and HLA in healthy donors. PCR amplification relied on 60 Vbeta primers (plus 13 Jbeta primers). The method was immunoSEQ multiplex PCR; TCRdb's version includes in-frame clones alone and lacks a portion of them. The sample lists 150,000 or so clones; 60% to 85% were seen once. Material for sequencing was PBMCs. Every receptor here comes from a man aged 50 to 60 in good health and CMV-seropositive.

CDR3 in DNA: TGTGCCAGTAGTATGCGGAGGTTTAACTATGGCTACACCTTC. It specifies CASSMRRFNYGYTF. The chain carries TRBV19 and TRBJ1-2; D not certain. V lost 3 bases, J lost 1 base, and 9 bases lay in between. The germline V gene encodes CDR1 LNHDA and CDR2 SQIVND (reference sequence). The CDR3 spans 14 residues.

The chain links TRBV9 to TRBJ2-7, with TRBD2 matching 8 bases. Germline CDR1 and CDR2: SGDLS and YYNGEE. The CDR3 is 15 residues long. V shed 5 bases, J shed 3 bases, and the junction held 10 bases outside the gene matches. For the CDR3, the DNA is TGTGCCAGCAGTCAAGGGGGACTAGGTTTCTACGAGCAGTACTTC. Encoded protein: CASSQGGLGFYEQYF.

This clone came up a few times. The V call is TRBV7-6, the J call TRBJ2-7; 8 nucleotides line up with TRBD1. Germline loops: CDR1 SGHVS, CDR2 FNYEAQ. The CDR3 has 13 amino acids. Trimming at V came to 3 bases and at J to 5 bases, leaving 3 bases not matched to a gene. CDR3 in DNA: TGTGCCAGCAGCTTTGGACAGGGCGACGAGCAGTACTTC. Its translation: CASSFGQGDEQYF.

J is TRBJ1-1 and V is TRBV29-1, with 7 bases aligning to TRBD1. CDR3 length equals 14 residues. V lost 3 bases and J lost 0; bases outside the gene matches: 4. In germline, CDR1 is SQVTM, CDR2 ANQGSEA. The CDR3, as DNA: TGCAGCGTTGACAACAGGGGCATGAACACTGAAGCTTTCTTT. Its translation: CSVDNRGMNTEAFF. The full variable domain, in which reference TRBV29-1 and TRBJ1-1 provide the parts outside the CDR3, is SAVISQKPSRDICQRGTSLTIQCQVDSQVTMMFWYRQQPGQSLTLIATANQGSEATYESGFVIDKFPISRPNLTFSTLTVSNMSPEDSSIYLCSVDNRGMNTEAFFGQGTRLTVV.

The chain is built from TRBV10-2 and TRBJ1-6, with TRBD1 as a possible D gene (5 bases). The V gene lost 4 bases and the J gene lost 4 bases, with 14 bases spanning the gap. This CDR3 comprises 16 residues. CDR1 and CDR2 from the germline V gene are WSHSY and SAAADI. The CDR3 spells CASSGGRVEYNSPLHF. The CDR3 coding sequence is TGCGCCAGCAGTGGGGGCAGGGTCGAGTATAATTCACCCCTCCACTTT.

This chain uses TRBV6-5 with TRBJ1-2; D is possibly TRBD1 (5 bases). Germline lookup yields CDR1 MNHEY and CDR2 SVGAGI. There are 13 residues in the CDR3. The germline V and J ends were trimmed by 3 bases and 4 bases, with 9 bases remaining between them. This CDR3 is CASSYQGPYGYTF. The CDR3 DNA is TGTGCCAGCAGTTATCAGGGCCCCTATGGCTACACCTTC.

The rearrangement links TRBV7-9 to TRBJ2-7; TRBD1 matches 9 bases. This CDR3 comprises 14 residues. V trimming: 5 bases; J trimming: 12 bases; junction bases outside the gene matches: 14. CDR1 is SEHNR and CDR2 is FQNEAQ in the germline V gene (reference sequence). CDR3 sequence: CASSLRPGTGLTYF. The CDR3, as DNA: TGTGCCAGCAGCCTTCGTCCCGGGACAGGGCTTACGTACTTC.

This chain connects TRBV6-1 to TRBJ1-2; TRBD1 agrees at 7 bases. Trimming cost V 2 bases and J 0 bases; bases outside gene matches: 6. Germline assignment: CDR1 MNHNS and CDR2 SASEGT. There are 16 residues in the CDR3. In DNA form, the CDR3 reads TGTGCCAGCAGTGAAAAGGGGGACAGAGCTAACTATGGCTACACCTTC. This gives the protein CASSEKGDRANYGYTF.

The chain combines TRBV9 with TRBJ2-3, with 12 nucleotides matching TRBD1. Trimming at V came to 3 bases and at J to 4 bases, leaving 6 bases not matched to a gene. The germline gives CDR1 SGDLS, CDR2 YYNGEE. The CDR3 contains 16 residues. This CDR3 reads CASSEPGQGAPDTQYF. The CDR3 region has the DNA TGTGCCAGCAGCGAACCGGGACAGGGGGCCCCAGATACGCAGTATTTT.

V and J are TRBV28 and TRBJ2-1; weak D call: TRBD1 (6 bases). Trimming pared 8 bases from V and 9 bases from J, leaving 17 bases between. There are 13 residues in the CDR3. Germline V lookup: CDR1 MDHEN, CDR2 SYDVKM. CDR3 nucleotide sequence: TGTGCCAGCGACTCCAGGGGCACGGGTGAGCAGTTCTTC. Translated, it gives CASDSRGTGEQFF.

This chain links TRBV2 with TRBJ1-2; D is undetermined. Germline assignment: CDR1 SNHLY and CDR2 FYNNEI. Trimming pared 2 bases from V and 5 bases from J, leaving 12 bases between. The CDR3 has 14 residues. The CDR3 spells CASSEMRPPYGYTF. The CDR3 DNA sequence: TGTGCCAGCAGTGAAATGAGGCCTCCGTATGGCTACACCTTC.

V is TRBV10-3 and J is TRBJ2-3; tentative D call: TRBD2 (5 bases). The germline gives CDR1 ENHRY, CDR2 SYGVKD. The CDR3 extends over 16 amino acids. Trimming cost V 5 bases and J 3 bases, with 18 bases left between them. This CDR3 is CAISLRPAEMTDTQYF. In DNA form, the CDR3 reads TGTGCCATCAGTCTGCGTCCAGCGGAGATGACAGATACGCAGTATTTT.

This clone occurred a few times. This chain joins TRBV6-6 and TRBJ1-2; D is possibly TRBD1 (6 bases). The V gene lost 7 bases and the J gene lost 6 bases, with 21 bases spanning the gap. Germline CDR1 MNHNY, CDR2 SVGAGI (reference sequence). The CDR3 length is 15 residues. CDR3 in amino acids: CASTENDRLGNGYTF. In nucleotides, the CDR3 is TGTGCCAGCACCGAAAACGACAGGCTAGGGAATGGCTACACCTTC.

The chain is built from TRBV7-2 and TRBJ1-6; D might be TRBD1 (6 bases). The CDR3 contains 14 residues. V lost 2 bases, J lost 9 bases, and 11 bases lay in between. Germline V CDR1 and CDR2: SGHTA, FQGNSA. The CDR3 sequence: CASSLQGSGSPLHF. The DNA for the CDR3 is TGTGCCAGCAGCTTACAGGGGTCAGGTTCACCCCTCCACTTT.

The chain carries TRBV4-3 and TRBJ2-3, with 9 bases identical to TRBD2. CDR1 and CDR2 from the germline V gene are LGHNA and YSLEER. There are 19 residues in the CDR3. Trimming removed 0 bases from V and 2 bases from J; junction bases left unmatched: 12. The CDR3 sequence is CASSQDFKSLAGTTDTQYF. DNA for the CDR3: TGCGCCAGCAGCCAAGATTTCAAGTCCCTAGCGGGGACCACAGATACGCAGTATTTT.

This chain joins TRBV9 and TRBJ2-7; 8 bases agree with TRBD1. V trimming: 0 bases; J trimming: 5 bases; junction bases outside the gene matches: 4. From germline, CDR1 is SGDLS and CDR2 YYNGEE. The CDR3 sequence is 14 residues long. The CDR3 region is CASSVGQGWNEQYF. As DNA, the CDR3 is TGTGCCAGCAGCGTAGGACAGGGGTGGAACGAGCAGTACTTC.

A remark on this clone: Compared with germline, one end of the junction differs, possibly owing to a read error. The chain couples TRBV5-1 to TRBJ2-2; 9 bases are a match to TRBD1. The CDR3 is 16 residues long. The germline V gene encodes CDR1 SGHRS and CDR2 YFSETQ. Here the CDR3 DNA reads TGCGCCAGCAGCTTGGCCGGACAGGGGAACGCCGGGGAGCTGTTTTTT. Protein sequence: CASSLAGQGNAGELFF.

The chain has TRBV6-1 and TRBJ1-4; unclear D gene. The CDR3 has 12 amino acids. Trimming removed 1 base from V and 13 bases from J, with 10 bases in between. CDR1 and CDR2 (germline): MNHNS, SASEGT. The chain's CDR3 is CASSEDRTRLFF. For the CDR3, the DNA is TGTGCCAGCAGTGAAGATCGAACACGACTGTTTTTT.

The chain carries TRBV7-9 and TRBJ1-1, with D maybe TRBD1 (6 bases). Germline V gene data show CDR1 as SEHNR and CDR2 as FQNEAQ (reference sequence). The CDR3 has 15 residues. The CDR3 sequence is CAGGFQRGRNTEAFF. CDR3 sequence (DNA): TGTGCAGGGGGTTTCCAAAGGGGGAGGAACACTGAAGCTTTCTTT. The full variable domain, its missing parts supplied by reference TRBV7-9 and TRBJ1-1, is DTGVSQNPRHKITKRGQNVTFRCDPISEHNRLYWYRQTLGQGPEFLTYFQNEAQLEKSRLLSDRFSAERPKGSFSTLEIQRTEQGDSAMYLCAGGFQRGRNTEAFFGQGTRLTVV.

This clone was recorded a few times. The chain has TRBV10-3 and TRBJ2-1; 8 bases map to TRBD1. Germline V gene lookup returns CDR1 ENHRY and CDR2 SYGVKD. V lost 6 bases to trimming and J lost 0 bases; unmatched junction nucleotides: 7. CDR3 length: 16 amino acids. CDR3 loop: CAIRGTGEASYNEQFF. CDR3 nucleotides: TGTGCCATCAGGGGGACAGGTGAGGCCTCCTACAATGAGCAGTTCTTC.

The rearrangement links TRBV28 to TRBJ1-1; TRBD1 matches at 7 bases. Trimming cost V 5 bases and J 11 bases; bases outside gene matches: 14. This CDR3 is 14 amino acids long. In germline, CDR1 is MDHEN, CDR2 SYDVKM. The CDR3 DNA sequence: TGTGCCAGCAGTCCTAGGGGGCGAGTGGTGGGGGCTTTCTTT. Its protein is CASSPRGRVVGAFF.

CDR3 sequence: CASSFSTMRPADTIYF. CDR3 DNA: TGTGCCAGCAGCTTTTCTACGATGAGGCCAGCGGACACCATATATTTT. V and J are TRBV7-9 and TRBJ1-3; D unresolved. The V end was cut by 3 bases, the J end by 8 bases, with 20 bases between. The CDR3 spans 16 residues. Per the germline V gene, CDR1 is SEHNR and CDR2 is FQNEAQ (reference sequence).